This TCR beta chain was captured in a study of CD8+ T cells in alopecia areata. Study-wide background: At a dose of 5 to 10 mg twice daily, oral tofacitinib was given to treated patients.

cDNA prepared by RNA extraction and subsequent reverse transcription served as the template for sequencing. Measured with immunoSEQ multiplex PCR; TCRdb has only the in-frame clones, and not every one. This table holds 150,000 to 200,000 clones, roughly 60% found once. V trimming: 3 bases; J trimming: 4 bases; junction bases outside the gene matches: 1. Per germline, CDR1 LNHDA and CDR2 SQIVND (reference sequence). This CDR3 is built from 13 residues. This clone was picked up a small number of times. Its antigen remains unidentified. Regarding treatment: oral pan-JAK inhibitor, 5-10 mg twice daily. Study conclusions and caveats: There were many expanded lesional clones persisting in scalp and blood during tofacitinib. Affected lesional scalp, above all in alopecia totalis/universalis, was more clonal than normal scalp. Under tofacitinib, fewer expanded CD8+ clones appeared among the top 100 scalp clones.

The sequence derives from a human donor with alopecia areata. The chain has TRBV19 and TRBJ2-7; 9 bases map to TRBD1. Source: CD4+ T cells sorted from blood, taken at week 24, from a patient treated with tofacitinib. CDR3 bases: TGTGCCAGTAGTATCGACAGGGGGTACGAGCAGTACTTC. Encoded protein: CASSIDRGYEQYF.